Listed here is a single T cell receptor (beta chain). The data belong to a study of blood T cell repertoires in COVID-19. On the study more broadly: There were acute and convalescent COVID-19 samples, and they came from the United States, Italy and Spain. Sample material is recorded as cDNA or gDNA derived from T cells, B-cell-depleted T cells, or PBMCs.

Original processing notes: Nucleated cell counts were estimated from reference gene primer amplification. TCRdb's copy holds only in-frame clones and misses some; the assay was immunoSEQ multiplex PCR. V and J calls and clone size are copied from that table; D and trimming were computed from the DNA. This table holds around 200,000 clones, 85% to 90% found once. The CDR3 contains 15 residues. The V segment lost 1 base and the J segment 2 bases; nucleotides outside the gene matches: 4. CDR1 and CDR2 (germline): MNHNS, SASEGT. The chain recombines TRBV6-1 with TRBJ1-2; 7 bases are shared with TRBD1. Sequenced: peripheral blood. The source is a man aged 60 to 75 who had recovered from COVID-19. The CDR3 protein is CASSEGGGGNYGYTF. DNA of the CDR3: TGTGCCAGCAGTGAAGGAGGGGGCGGGAACTATGGCTACACCTTC.